This TCR beta chain is drawn from a study of shared clonotypes between healthy human individuals. Remarks on this clone: This sample also contains other DNA sequences that code for the same CDR3.

Per germline, CDR1 LGHNA and CDR2 YSLEER. The CDR3 totals 16 residues. V gave up 0 bases and J gave up 4 bases; unmatched junction bases: 7. Measured with immunoSEQ multiplex PCR; TCRdb has only the in-frame clones, and not every one. Counted here are more than 2 million clones, approximately 95% occurring once; the ten biggest clones make up 0.13%. Researchers partitioned CD4+ cells into CD45RA+ naive and CD45RA-negative memory subsets. The chain carries TRBV4-3 and TRBJ1-2; 8 bases fit TRBD1. The sample consisted of naive CD4+ T cells sorted from blood. The subset was: CD45RA+ positively selected. The sequence came from a man aged 18 to 30 in good health. The CDR3 loop reads CASSQDPGQGAYGYTF. DNA for the CDR3: TGCGCCAGCAGCCAAGATCCGGGGCAGGGGGCCTATGGCTACACCTTC.